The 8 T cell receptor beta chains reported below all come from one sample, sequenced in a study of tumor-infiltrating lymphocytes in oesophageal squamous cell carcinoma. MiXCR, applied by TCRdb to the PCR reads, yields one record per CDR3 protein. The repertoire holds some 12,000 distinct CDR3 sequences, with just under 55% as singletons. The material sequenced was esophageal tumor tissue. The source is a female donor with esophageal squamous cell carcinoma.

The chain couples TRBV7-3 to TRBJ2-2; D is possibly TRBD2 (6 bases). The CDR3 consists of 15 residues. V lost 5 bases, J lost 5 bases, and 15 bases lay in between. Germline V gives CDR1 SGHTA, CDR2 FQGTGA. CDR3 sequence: CASSPTVGGTGELFF. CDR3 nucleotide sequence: TGTGCCAGCAGCCCCACCGTTGGGGGGACCGGGGAGCTGTTTTTT.

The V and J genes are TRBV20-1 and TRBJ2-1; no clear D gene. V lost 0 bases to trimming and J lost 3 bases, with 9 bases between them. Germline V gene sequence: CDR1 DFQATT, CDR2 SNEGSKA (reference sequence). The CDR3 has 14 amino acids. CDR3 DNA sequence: TGCAGTGCTAGAGATCCGGCTTACTACAATGAGCAGTTCTTC. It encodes CSARDPAYYNEQFF.

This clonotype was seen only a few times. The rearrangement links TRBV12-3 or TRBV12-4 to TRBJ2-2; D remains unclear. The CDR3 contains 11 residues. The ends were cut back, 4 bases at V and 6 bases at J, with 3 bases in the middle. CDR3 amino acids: CASSYAGELFF. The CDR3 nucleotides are TGTGCCAGCAGTTATGCCGGGGAGCTGTTTTTT.

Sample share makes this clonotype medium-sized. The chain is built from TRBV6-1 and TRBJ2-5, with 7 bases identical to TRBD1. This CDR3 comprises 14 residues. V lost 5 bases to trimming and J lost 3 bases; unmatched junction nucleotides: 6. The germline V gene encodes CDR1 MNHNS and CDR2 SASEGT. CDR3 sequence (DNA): TGTGCCAGCAGTCCTATAACAGGGGAAGAGACCCAGTACTTC. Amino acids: CASSPITGEETQYF.

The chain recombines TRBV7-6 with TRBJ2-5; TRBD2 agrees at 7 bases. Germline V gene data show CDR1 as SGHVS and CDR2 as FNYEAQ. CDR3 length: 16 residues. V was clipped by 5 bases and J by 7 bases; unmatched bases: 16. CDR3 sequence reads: CASSLPIGLGVWTQYF. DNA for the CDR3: TGTGCCAGCAGCCTCCCCATCGGACTAGGGGTGTGGACCCAGTACTTC.

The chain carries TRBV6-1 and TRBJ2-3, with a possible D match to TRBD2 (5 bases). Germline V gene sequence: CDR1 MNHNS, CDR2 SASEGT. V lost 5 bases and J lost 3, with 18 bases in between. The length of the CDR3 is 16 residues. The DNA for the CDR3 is TGTGCCAGCAGTCGAGGGCAGCGTTTACCAACAGATACGCAGTATTTT. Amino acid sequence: CASSRGQRLPTDTQYF.

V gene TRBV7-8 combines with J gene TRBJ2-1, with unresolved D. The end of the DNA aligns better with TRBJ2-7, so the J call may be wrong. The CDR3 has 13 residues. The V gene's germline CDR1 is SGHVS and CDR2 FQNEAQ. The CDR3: CASSLAEEYEQYF. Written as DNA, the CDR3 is TGTGCCAGCAGCTTAGCAGAGGAATACGAGCAGTACTTC.

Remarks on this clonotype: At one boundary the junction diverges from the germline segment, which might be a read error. For the CDR3, the DNA is TGTGCCAGCAGCCCCTACAGGGATTCACCCCTCCACTTC. Translation gives CASSPYRDSPLHF. This chain uses TRBV7-2 with TRBJ2-1; D may be TRBD1 (6 bases). The CDR3 covers 13 residues. CDR1 is SGHTA and CDR2 is FQGNSA in the germline V gene. The full variable domain, its missing parts supplied by reference TRBV7-2 and TRBJ2-1, is GAGVSQSPSNKVTEKGKDVELRCDPISGHTALYWYRQSLGQGLEFLIYFQGNSAPDKSGLPSDRFSAERTGGSVSTLTIQRTQQEDSAVYLCASSPYRDSPLHFGPGTRLTVL.